This T cell receptor beta chain derives from a study of shared clonotypes between healthy human individuals. Whole-study results and caveats: A handful of donors shared approximately 5% of their naive CD4 clonotypes.

Libraries were prepared by immunoSEQ multiplex PCR; TCRdb keeps only in-frame clonotypes and omits some of them. The data contain about 2,100,000 clones, approximately 94% of them seen just once; the ten biggest clones take up over 1.5%. Terminally differentiated effector memory CD45RA+ cells were excluded from the naive CD8 cells, which were CD45RO-negative and positively selected for CCR7. Regarding this clone: Its antigen is undetermined.

This TCR was sampled from a man between 18 and 29 years old in good health. Some clones in this sample may be carry-over from other donors' samples. Material: naive CD8+ T cells from PBMCs.

CDR3 region: CAWRSSSVYEQYF. The CDR3 nucleotides read TGTGCCTGGAGGTCCAGTTCTGTTTACGAGCAGTACTTC. The chain combines TRBV30 with TRBJ2-7; D uncertain. From germline, CDR1 is GTSNPN and CDR2 SVGIG (reference sequence). V was trimmed by 3 bases and J by 4 bases, leaving 13 bases between them. This CDR3 contains 13 residues.